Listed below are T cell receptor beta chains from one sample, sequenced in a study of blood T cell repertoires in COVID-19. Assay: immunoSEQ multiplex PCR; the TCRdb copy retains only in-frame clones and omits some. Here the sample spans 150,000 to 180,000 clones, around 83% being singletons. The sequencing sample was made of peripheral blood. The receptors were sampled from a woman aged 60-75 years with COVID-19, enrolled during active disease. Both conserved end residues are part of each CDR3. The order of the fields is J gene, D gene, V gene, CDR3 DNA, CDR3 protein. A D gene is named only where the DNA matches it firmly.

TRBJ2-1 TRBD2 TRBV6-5 TGTGCCAGCAGCAAGGGGACTAGCGGAGTAAATGAGCAGTTCTTC CASSKGTSGVNEQFF
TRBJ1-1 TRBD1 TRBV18 TGTGCCAGCTCAATACAGGGGTTAAAAGTAGGGAACACTGAAGCTTTCTTT CASSIQGLKVGNTEAFF
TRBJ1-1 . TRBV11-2 TGTGCCAGCAGCTTAAGCACCCTGTTAGACACTGAAGCTTTCTTT CASSLSTLLDTEAFF
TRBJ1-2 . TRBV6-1 TGTGCCAGCAGTGAACGACAGGTTAACTATGGCTACACCTTC CASSERQVNYGYTF
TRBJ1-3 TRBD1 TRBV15 TGTGCCACCAGCAGAGCAGGGGGTGGAAACACCATATATTTT CATSRAGGGNTIYF
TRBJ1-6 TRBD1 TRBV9 TGTGCCAGCAGCGTAGCCGGGACAGATAATTCACCCCTCCACTTT CASSVAGTDNSPLHF
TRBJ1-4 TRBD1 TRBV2 TGTGCCAGCGACAGGGGGCTTCGAGAAAAACTGTTTTTT CASDRGLREKLFF
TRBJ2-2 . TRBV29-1 TGCAGCGTTGGAAAACACGCCGGGGAGCTGTTTTTT CSVGKHAGELFF
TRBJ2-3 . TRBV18 TGTGCCAGCTCACCACTAGCGGCTAGCACAGATACGCAGTATTTT CASSPLAASTDTQYF
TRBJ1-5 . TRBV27 TGTGCCAGCAGTTTGGGGAGGAATCAGCCCCAGCATTTT CASSLGRNQPQHF